This entry lists 22 T cell receptor beta chains sequenced from one sample in a study of blood T cell repertoires in COVID-19. Sequencing used immunoSEQ multiplex PCR; TCRdb keeps in-frame clones, though not all of them. The data contain 200,000 to 250,000 clones, roughly 88% of them seen just once; the ten biggest clones take up 1.4%. The sequenced sample was peripheral blood. These receptors came from a woman in her forties who had recovered from COVID-19.

The chain is built from TRBV19 and TRBJ1-3, with D possibly being TRBD1 (6 bases). The CDR3 length is 15 residues. Trimming shortened V by 7 bases and J by 1 base, and 14 bases separated the two germline ends. Germline assignment: CDR1 LNHDA and CDR2 SQIVND (reference sequence). Here the CDR3 reads CASKTEQGSGNTIYF. DNA for the CDR3: TGTGCCAGTAAAACCGAACAGGGATCTGGAAACACCATATATTTT.

This sequence joins TRBV12-3 or TRBV12-4 and TRBJ2-2, with unresolved D. Trimming pared 0 bases from V and 5 bases from J, leaving 4 bases between. CDR3 size: 13 residues. CDR3 DNA: TGTGCCAGCAGTTTAGCCGGTACCGGGGAGCTGTTTTTT. Its translation: CASSLAGTGELFF.

This chain connects TRBV7-2 to TRBJ1-1; 8 nucleotides match TRBD1. The trim removed 2 bases at V and 8 bases at J, leaving 7 bases unmatched. The CDR3 length is 14 residues. In germline, CDR1 is SGHTA, CDR2 FQGNSA. Written as DNA, the CDR3 is TGTGCCAGCAGCTTACTGGACAGGGAAGTCGAAGCTTTCTTT. Its protein product is CASSLLDREVEAFF.

The rearrangement uses TRBV7-2 and TRBJ1-6, with D maybe TRBD1 (5 bases). The V gene lost 3 bases and the J gene lost 14 bases, with 14 bases spanning the gap. CDR1 and CDR2 (germline): SGHTA, FQGNSA. The CDR3 contains 13 residues. CDR3 region: CASSFEAGVSLHF. The DNA for the CDR3 is TGTGCCAGCAGCTTCGAGGCGGGGGTGTCCCTCCACTTT.

The chain carries TRBV28 and TRBJ1-2, with D unresolved. V lost 6 bases and J 4 bases, leaving 15 bases between the germline ends. Germline CDR1 and CDR2: MDHEN and SYDVKM. The CDR3 is 14 residues long. The CDR3, as DNA: TGTGCCAGCAGACCAGCGAGTGAGAGCTATGGCTACACCTTC. Translated, it gives CASRPASESYGYTF.

V is TRBV19 and J is TRBJ1-5; D perhaps matches TRBD1 (5 bases). CDR1 LNHDA and CDR2 SQIVND come from the germline V gene (reference sequence). The length of the CDR3 is 13 residues. The V gene lost 7 bases and the J gene lost 4 bases, with 11 bases spanning the gap. CDR3 nucleotide sequence: TGTGCCAGTATTCAGGGCCGAAATCAGCCCCAGCATTTT. Amino acids: CASIQGRNQPQHF.

The V and J genes are TRBV3-1 (or the pseudogene TRBV3-2) and TRBJ1-1; the match to TRBD1 covers 9 bases. CDR1 is LGHDT and CDR2 is YNNKEL in the germline V gene (reference sequence). CDR3 length: 18 residues. V trimming: 4 bases; J trimming: 6 bases; junction bases outside the gene matches: 18. The CDR3, as DNA: TGTGCCAGCAGCCCCCGTAGGACAGGGGCGAGACAAATGCCTGAAGCTTTCTTT. It specifies CASSPRRTGARQMPEAFF.

The chain carries TRBV11-2 and TRBJ2-1; tentatively, D is TRBD2 (6 bases). With 5 bases removed from V and 1 base from J, the gap between germline ends came to 12 bases. There are 15 residues in the CDR3. Germline V gives CDR1 SGHAT, CDR2 FQNNGV. In nucleotides, the CDR3 is TGTGCCAGCAGCCGAACCGGGGGTTCCTACAATGAGCAGTTCTTC. Translation gives CASSRTGGSYNEQFF.

This chain connects TRBV7-9 to TRBJ1-3; a possible D gene is TRBD1 (5 bases). CDR3 length equals 17 residues. Looked up from germline, CDR1 is SEHNR and CDR2 is FQNEAQ (reference sequence). V shed 1 base and J shed 0 bases, with 13 bases lying between them. CDR3 loop: CASSLGQLSSSGNTIYF. CDR3 sequence (DNA): TGTGCCAGCAGCTTAGGACAGCTTTCTTCCTCTGGAAACACCATATATTTT.

CDR3 bases: TGCGCCAGCAGTCAGGGATTCGCCACTGAAGCTTTCTTT. Amino acids: CASSQGFATEAFF. The chain has TRBV5-1 and TRBJ1-1; D possibly corresponds to TRBD1 (5 bases). V was clipped by 5 bases and J by 4 bases, with 12 bases between them. The CDR3 is 13 amino acids. Germline CDR1 SGHRS, CDR2 YFSETQ.

The chain carries TRBV30 and TRBJ1-1, with D unclear. V lost 4 bases and J 1 base, leaving 10 bases between the germline ends. The CDR3 sequence is 13 residues long. In germline, CDR1 is GTSNPN, CDR2 SVGIG (reference sequence). Here the CDR3 reads CAWKRAENTEAFF. In DNA, the CDR3 is TGTGCCTGGAAGCGGGCGGAGAACACTGAAGCTTTCTTT. The full variable domain, with the rest looked up from reference TRBV30 and TRBJ1-1, is SQTIHQWPATLVQPVGSPLSLECTVEGTSNPNLYWYRQAAGRGLQLLFYSVGIGQISSEVPQNLSASRPQDRQFILSSKKLLLSDSGFYLCAWKRAENTEAFFGQGTRLTVV.

The CDR3 loop is CASSWGVGGVNEAFF. The CDR3 region has the DNA TGTGCCAGCAGCTGGGGCGTTGGGGGGGTTAATGAAGCTTTCTTT. The V and J genes are TRBV7-9 and TRBJ1-1; possible D gene TRBD1, 5 bases. V was shortened by 4 bases and J by 7 bases, with 19 bases between the two germline ends. This CDR3 comprises 15 residues. Per germline, CDR1 SEHNR and CDR2 FQNEAQ (reference sequence).

The V and J genes are TRBV27 and TRBJ1-6, with D perhaps TRBD1 (5 bases). The CDR3 consists of 15 residues. Germline CDR1 MNHEY, CDR2 SMNVEV (reference sequence). V was cut by 3 bases and J by 6 bases, with 12 bases left in between. The CDR3 DNA sequence: TGTGCCAGCAGTTTTCAGGGTACTGGTAATTCACCCCTCCACTTT. It codes for CASSFQGTGNSPLHF.

This chain links TRBV5-6 with TRBJ2-6; D ambiguous. This CDR3 has 17 amino acids. V lost 4 bases and J lost 0, with 14 bases in between. Germline assignment: CDR1 SGHDT and CDR2 YYEEEE. The CDR3 sequence: CASSAISSNSGANVLTF. For the CDR3, the DNA is TGTGCCAGCAGCGCCATCAGTTCAAACTCTGGGGCCAACGTCCTGACTTTC.

This chain connects TRBV23-1 to TRBJ1-5; TRBD1 agrees at 9 bases. TRBV23-1 has ORF status, its function being uncertain. The junction had 12 bases not matched to a gene; V was cut back by 6 bases and J by 3 bases. CDR3 length: 17 residues. The CDR3 DNA is TGCGCCAGCAGGATCTTCACCGGGACAGGGCTCAATCAGCCCCAGCATTTT. Translated, it gives CASRIFTGTGLNQPQHF.

This clone has only a few counts. The chain has TRBV9 and TRBJ1-6, with 7 bases fitting TRBD1. The CDR3 spans 13 residues. From germline, CDR1 is SGDLS and CDR2 YYNGEE. Trimming took 4 bases from V and 8 from J; bases not matched to a gene: 3. CDR3 loop: CASSSQGHSPLHF. DNA for the CDR3: TGTGCCAGCAGCTCACAGGGGCATTCACCCCTCCACTTT.

The V call is TRBV10-2, the J call TRBJ2-1; D possibly corresponds to TRBD1 (6 bases). Germline-derived CDR1 and CDR2 are WSHSY and SAAADI. CDR3 length: 15 residues. V lost 5 bases and J 2 bases, leaving 13 bases between the germline ends. The CDR3 nucleotides read TGCGCCAGCAGTCAGGGCAGGGGCACCTACAATGAGCAGTTCTTC. Its translation is CASSQGRGTYNEQFF.

The rearrangement joins TRBV19 to TRBJ1-5, with D possibly TRBD1 on 5 matching bases. The CDR3 consists of 15 residues. V dropped 8 bases and J dropped 5 bases, with 19 bases sitting between them. CDR1 is LNHDA and CDR2 is SQIVND in the germline V gene (reference sequence). CDR3: CASLSNTGLDQPQHF. CDR3 nucleotide sequence: TGTGCCAGTCTTTCTAATACAGGCTTAGATCAGCCCCAGCATTTT.

The chain's CDR3 is CASSHGGYEAFF. The CDR3 DNA reads TGTGCCAGCAGCCACGGGGGATATGAAGCTTTCTTT. The chain employs TRBV3-1 (or the pseudogene TRBV3-2) and TRBJ1-1, with D tentatively TRBD1 (5 bases). Trimming shortened V by 3 bases and J by 7 bases, and 9 bases separated the two germline ends. Looked up from germline, CDR1 is LGHDT and CDR2 is YNNKEL (reference sequence). The CDR3 covers 12 residues.

This chain uses TRBV9 with TRBJ1-1, with D tentatively TRBD1 (6 bases). V was cut by 0 bases and J by 4 bases, with 19 bases left in between. The germline V gene encodes CDR1 SGDLS and CDR2 YYNGEE. This CDR3 has 17 amino acids. The CDR3 DNA reads TGTGCCAGCAGCGTAGGTCTCTTAAGGGACATGGGCACTGAAGCTTTCTTT. This encodes CASSVGLLRDMGTEAFF.

This chain links TRBV7-2 with TRBJ2-3; 8 bases match TRBD2. In germline, CDR1 is SGHTA, CDR2 FQGNSA. V was pared by 2 bases and J by 6 bases, with 7 bases of the junction left unmatched. This CDR3 spans 15 amino acids. CDR3 residues: CASSLIGGAYDTQYF. The CDR3 bases are TGTGCCAGCAGCTTAATCGGGGGGGCGTATGATACGCAGTATTTT. Together with reference TRBV7-2 and TRBJ2-3, the CDR3 gives the full variable domain: GAGVSQSPSNKVTEKGKDVELRCDPISGHTALYWYRQSLGQGLEFLIYFQGNSAPDKSGLPSDRFSAERTGGSVSTLTIQRTQQEDSAVYLCASSLIGGAYDTQYFGPGTRLTVL.

The V and J genes are TRBV7-6 and TRBJ2-3; no reliable D call. V was cut by 5 bases and J by 0 bases, with 6 bases left in between. CDR3 length: 13 amino acids. Germline V gene lookup returns CDR1 SGHVS and CDR2 FNYEAQ. Written as DNA, the CDR3 is TGTGCCAGCAGCCCTCCGAGCACAGATACGCAGTATTTT. Residues: CASSPPSTDTQYF.